These T cell receptor beta chains were read from a single sample in a study of a mutant IDH1 vaccine in newly diagnosed glioma. Data came from immunoSEQ multiplex PCR; TCRdb stores just in-frame clones and leaves some out. The sample consists of roughly 16,000 clones, about 77% of them appearing once. This specimen consisted of PBMCs, obtained from a glioma patient treated with radiotherapy, temozolomide or both. The receptors originated from a middle-aged man with glioma. Both conserved end residues are part of each CDR3. The D gene is left open where the match is weak. Not all rows give a size; the values are once, few, many and, for expanded clones, a class.

J: TRBJ2-3; V: TRBV7-9; D: .; size: .; DNA: TGTGCCAGCAGGCAGATCAGGGGGGGCACAGATACGCAGTATTTT; CDR3: CASRQIRGGTDTQYF
J: TRBJ1-3; V: TRBV30; D: .; size: .; DNA: TGTGCCTGGAGCGTCGGAATCTCTGGAAACACCATATATTTT; CDR3: CAWSVGISGNTIYF
J: TRBJ2-3; V: TRBV5-1; D: .; size: .; DNA: TGCGCCAGCAGCTTGGGGTTACGCACAGATACGCAGTATTTT; CDR3: CASSLGLRTDTQYF
J: TRBJ1-3; V: TRBV25-1; D: .; size: .; DNA: TGTGCCAGCAGTGAATTAGAGGACAACTCTGGAAACACCATATATTTT; CDR3: CASSELEDNSGNTIYF
J: TRBJ1-4; V: TRBV4-3; D: TRBD1; size: few; DNA: TGCGCCAGCAGCCAAGGCGGAGGGGGCTGGGGTGAAAAACTGTTTTTT; CDR3: CASSQGGGGWGEKLFF
J: TRBJ2-2; V: TRBV6-1; D: TRBD2; size: .; DNA: TGTGCCAGCAGCCCACTAGCGGGCTACACCGGGGAGCTGTTTTTT; CDR3: CASSPLAGYTGELFF
J: TRBJ2-3; V: TRBV5-1; D: TRBD2; size: .; DNA: TGCGCCAGCAGCTTTGGAGCGGGAGGTCAAGATACGCAGTATTTT; CDR3: CASSFGAGGQDTQYF
J: TRBJ1-2; V: TRBV2; D: .; size: .; DNA: TGTGCCAGCAGGGAGGGCCTACTTAACTATGGCTACACCTTC; CDR3: CASREGLLNYGYTF
J: TRBJ1-5; V: TRBV7-2; D: .; size: .; DNA: TGTGCCAGCAGCCCCAGAGGGGGGAGCGGTCAGCCCCAGCATTTT; CDR3: CASSPRGGSGQPQHF
J: TRBJ1-3; V: TRBV13; D: .; size: .; DNA: TGTGCCAGCAGCTCTCAGGTGGCAGGAAACACCATATATTTT; CDR3: CASSSQVAGNTIYF
J: TRBJ2-7; V: TRBV9; D: .; size: .; DNA: TGTGCCAGCAGCGTAGATGAAGGGGCCTACGAGCAGTACTTC; CDR3: CASSVDEGAYEQYF
J: TRBJ2-6; V: TRBV5-4; D: TRBD1; size: .; DNA: TGTGCCAGCAGCAGGGACAGGGTAGGTGGGGCCAACGTCCTGACTTTC; CDR3: CASSRDRVGGANVLTF
J: TRBJ1-3; V: TRBV2; D: .; size: .; DNA: TGTGCCAGCGCAGGGGCAGGAAACACCATATATTTT; CDR3: CASAGAGNTIYF
J: TRBJ1-6; V: TRBV27; D: .; size: .; DNA: TGTGCCAGCAGTTTACGGGCAGGACATACAAATTCACCCCTCCACTTT; CDR3: CASSLRAGHTNSPLHF
J: TRBJ1-2; V: TRBV5-6; D: .; size: .; DNA: TGTGCCAGCAGCTCGGATCGTGGCTACACCTTC; CDR3: CASSSDRGYTF
J: TRBJ2-7; V: TRBV6-5; D: TRBD1; size: few; DNA: TGTGCCACTTCGACAGGGGGCGGGCAGTACTTC; CDR3: CATSTGGGQYF
J: TRBJ1-2; V: TRBV6-5; D: .; size: .; DNA: TGTGCCAGCAGTAATACAGGGATTGGCTACACCTTC; CDR3: CASSNTGIGYTF
J: TRBJ1-1; V: TRBV18; D: .; size: few; DNA: TGTGCCAGCTCACCACCGAACGGTAAAAACACTGAAGCTTTCTTT; CDR3: CASSPPNGKNTEAFF
J: TRBJ1-5; V: TRBV19; D: .; size: .; DNA: TGTGCCAGTAGAGATCAACAGGGAGGCAATCAGCCCCAGCATTTT; CDR3: CASRDQQGGNQPQHF
J: TRBJ1-2; V: TRBV27; D: .; size: .; DNA: TGTGCCAGCAGATTTAACGGACATCCTGGCTACACCTTC; CDR3: CASRFNGHPGYTF
J: TRBJ1-2; V: TRBV4-3; D: .; size: .; DNA: TGCGCCAGCAGCCAAGTTGGAAGAAACTATGGCTACACCTTC; CDR3: CASSQVGRNYGYTF
J: TRBJ2-5; V: TRBV11-2; D: TRBD2; size: .; DNA: TGTGCCAGCAGCCAGCGGGAGGTCTCGTACCAAGAGACCCAGTACTTC; CDR3: CASSQREVSYQETQYF
J: TRBJ1-1; V: TRBV10-3; D: .; size: .; DNA: TGTGCCATCAGTGAGTTGGGAGAGGGCCCGAACACTGAAGCTTTCTTT; CDR3: CAISELGEGPNTEAFF
J: TRBJ1-1; V: TRBV11-1; D: TRBD1; size: .; DNA: TGTGCCAGCCGGGACAGGGGGAACACTGAAGCTTTCTTT; CDR3: CASRDRGNTEAFF
J: TRBJ1-6; V: TRBV4-3; D: TRBD1; size: .; DNA: TGCGCCAGCAGCCAAGCAGGGGGTTCACCCCTCCACTTT; CDR3: CASSQAGGSPLHF
J: TRBJ1-3; V: TRBV19; D: .; size: few; DNA: TGTGCCAGTAGTACCCAGATCTCTGGAAACACCATATATTTT; CDR3: CASSTQISGNTIYF
J: TRBJ2-3; V: TRBV7-9; D: .; size: .; DNA: TGTGCCAGCAGCTTTACTTCTAGCACAGATACGCAGTATTTT; CDR3: CASSFTSSTDTQYF
J: TRBJ1-3; V: TRBV7-7; D: .; size: once; DNA: TGTGCCAGCAGCTTAAGGGTCGGGTTGGACTCTGGAAACACCATATATTTT; CDR3: CASSLRVGLDSGNTIYF
J: TRBJ2-3; V: TRBV19; D: .; size: once; DNA: TGTGCCAGTACCCCTATGTCCGGGAGCGCAGATACGCAGTATTTT; CDR3: CASTPMSGSADTQYF
J: TRBJ1-6; V: TRBV19; D: .; size: .; DNA: TGTGCCACCGCAAGGGGGGCGAGTAATTCACCCCTCCACTTT; CDR3: CATARGASNSPLHF
J: TRBJ2-5; V: TRBV29-1; D: .; size: .; DNA: TGCAGCGTTGAAGAGGGTGGGGATATGACCCAGTACTTC; CDR3: CSVEEGGDMTQYF
J: TRBJ2-4; V: TRBV28; D: TRBD1; size: .; DNA: TGTGCCAGCAGGCCCCTCCGGGGACAGGGTCTATACATTCAGTACTTC; CDR3: CASRPLRGQGLYIQYF
J: TRBJ2-6; V: TRBV19; D: .; size: .; DNA: TGTGCCAGTAGCGACAGCTCTGGGGCCAACGTCCTGACTTTC; CDR3: CASSDSSGANVLTF
J: TRBJ2-3; V: TRBV5-1; D: TRBD1; size: .; DNA: TGCGCCAGCAGCCTATCAGGGGGCTCGCAGTATTTT; CDR3: CASSLSGGSQYF
J: TRBJ2-3; V: TRBV5-1; D: .; size: .; DNA: TGCGCCAGCAGCCCCCAAGTTGCGCTGGGCACAGATACGCAGTATTTT; CDR3: CASSPQVALGTDTQYF
J: TRBJ2-7; V: TRBV4-1; D: TRBD2; size: .; DNA: TGCGCCAGCAGCCAAGAGCTAGCGGGAGGGCCTGGATGCGAGCAGTACTTC; CDR3: CASSQELAGGPGCEQYF
J: TRBJ1-1; V: TRBV9; D: .; size: .; DNA: TGTGCCAGCAGCCCCCGTAGGTCCGTGAACACTGAAGCTTTCTTT; CDR3: CASSPRRSVNTEAFF
J: TRBJ2-1; V: TRBV19; D: TRBD2; size: .; DNA: TGTGCCAGTAGTGTACCGGGACTAGCGGGAGTAAGGGAGCAGTTCTTC; CDR3: CASSVPGLAGVREQFF
J: TRBJ1-2; V: TRBV15; D: .; size: .; DNA: TGTGCCACCAGCAGAGATGTTCACCAGTCCTACACCTTC; CDR3: CATSRDVHQSYTF
J: TRBJ1-3; V: TRBV6-5; D: .; size: .; DNA: TGTGCCAGCAGTCAGACGACCTCTGGAAACACCATATATTTT; CDR3: CASSQTTSGNTIYF
J: TRBJ1-2; V: TRBV2; D: .; size: .; DNA: TGTGCCAGCAGTGAAGCGCGGGTAGGGGTGGGCTACACCTTC; CDR3: CASSEARVGVGYTF
J: TRBJ2-6; V: TRBV11-3; D: .; size: .; DNA: TGTGCCAGCAGCTTAGGGGGCGGCTCTGGGGCCAACGTCCTGACTTTC; CDR3: CASSLGGGSGANVLTF
J: TRBJ1-3; V: TRBV10-3; D: .; size: once; DNA: TGTGCCATCAGGAAGCCGGACGCCGGCTCCTCTGGAAACACCATATATTTT; CDR3: CAIRKPDAGSSGNTIYF
J: TRBJ2-2; V: TRBV27; D: TRBD2; size: .; DNA: TGTGCCAGCAGCCCCCGGCTTAGCGGGTTGGAGCTGTTTTTT; CDR3: CASSPRLSGLELFF
J: TRBJ2-2; V: TRBV28; D: TRBD2; size: .; DNA: TGTGCCAGCAGTTTAGGGGTACCCGGACTAGCGGGAGAGGGTAGGACCGGGGAGCTGTTTTTT; CDR3: CASSLGVPGLAGEGRTGELFF
J: TRBJ2-7; V: TRBV28; D: TRBD2; size: .; DNA: TGTGCCAGCAGAGGACCGGGACTAGCGGGCGGACGGAGCTCCTACGAGCAGTACTTC; CDR3: CASRGPGLAGGRSSYEQYF
J: TRBJ2-5; V: TRBV18; D: .; size: .; DNA: TGTGCCAGCTCACCAGCGGTCCAAGAGACCCAGTACTTC; CDR3: CASSPAVQETQYF
J: TRBJ1-1; V: TRBV21-1; D: .; size: once; DNA: TGTGCCAGCAGCCCGAATCACAGGGCCCGGAACACTGAAGCTTTCTTT; CDR3: CASSPNHRARNTEAFF
J: TRBJ1-4; V: TRBV7-2; D: .; size: few; DNA: TGTGCCAGCAGCTTAGGGGCGGCAACTAATGAAAAACTGTTTTTT; CDR3: CASSLGAATNEKLFF
J: TRBJ1-2; V: TRBV6-4; D: .; size: .; DNA: TGTGCCAGCAGTGACAAAGGACAGCGAGGCTACACCTTC; CDR3: CASSDKGQRGYTF
J: TRBJ2-1; V: TRBV7-9; D: .; size: few; DNA: TGTGCCAGCAGCTTAGGCGGGACACCTAACAATGAGCAGTTCTTC; CDR3: CASSLGGTPNNEQFF
J: TRBJ1-1; V: TRBV14; D: .; size: .; DNA: TGTGCCAGCAGCCCCAGGGTGGGGGCGAACACTGAAGCTTTCTTT; CDR3: CASSPRVGANTEAFF
J: TRBJ2-1; V: TRBV18; D: .; size: .; DNA: TGTGCCAGCTCACCAAGTGGCAGGGGATCCTACAATGAGCAGTTCTTC; CDR3: CASSPSGRGSYNEQFF
J: TRBJ2-1; V: TRBV11-2; D: .; size: .; DNA: TGTGCCAGCAGCTTAGGCCGGAGCTCCTACAATGAGCAGTTCTTC; CDR3: CASSLGRSSYNEQFF
J: TRBJ1-2; V: TRBV19; D: .; size: .; DNA: TGTGCCAGTAATCGGGGGGCCGGTCTTCATGGCTACACCTTC; CDR3: CASNRGAGLHGYTF
J: TRBJ2-3; V: TRBV15; D: .; size: .; DNA: TGTGCCACCAGCAGAGATCTCGCGACTAGCACAGATACGCAGTATTTT; CDR3: CATSRDLATSTDTQYF
J: TRBJ1-5; V: TRBV4-1; D: .; size: once; DNA: TGCGCCAGCAGCCAAGAAGTTTTAGTTCAGCCCCAGCATTTT; CDR3: CASSQEVLVQPQHF
J: TRBJ2-1; V: TRBV27; D: TRBD1; size: .; DNA: TGTGCCAGCACCGAAACCGGGACAGGGTATGACAATGAGCAGTTCTTC; CDR3: CASTETGTGYDNEQFF
J: TRBJ2-1; V: TRBV9; D: TRBD2; size: .; DNA: TGTGCCAGCAGCGTCTTACTAGCGGGAGGATGGGGCAATGAGCAGTTCTTC; CDR3: CASSVLLAGGWGNEQFF
J: TRBJ2-1; V: TRBV6-5; D: .; size: .; DNA: TGTGCCAGCAGTTCCCTCTCTGAGCAGTTCTTC; CDR3: CASSSLSEQFF